The rows below give T cell receptor beta chains drawn from one sample of a study of blood T cell repertoires in COVID-19. Generated by immunoSEQ multiplex PCR, the TCRdb table keeps only in-frame clones and is missing some. The sample lists fewer than 250,000 clones; 85% were seen once. Sequences were obtained from PBMCs or T cells enriched from blood (not recorded which). The receptors were sampled from a woman between 50 and 59 years old with acute COVID-19. Both conserved end residues are part of each CDR3. Each record gives: clone size, V gene, D gene, J gene, CDR3 DNA, CDR3 protein. The D gene is left open where the match is weak. Expanded clones get a size class; other rows say once, few or many, or leave the size out.

NA	TRBV23-1	TRBD1	TRBJ2-1	TGCGCCAGCAGTAAGGACAGGGAAGACAATGAGCAGTTCTTC	CASSKDREDNEQFF
NA	TRBV28	TRBD1	TRBJ1-2	TGTGCCAGCAGTTTAACAGGGGGCGTATATGGCTACACCTTC	CASSLTGGVYGYTF
NA	TRBV5-6	TRBD1	TRBJ1-2	TGTGCCAGCAGCTCAGGGGGACCCTATGGCTACACCTTC	CASSSGGPYGYTF
NA	TRBV30	NA	TRBJ1-5	TGTGCCTGGAGTGTAACACAGCCCAATCAGCCCCAGCATTTT	CAWSVTQPNQPQHF
NA	TRBV19	TRBD1	TRBJ2-1	TGTGCCAGTACTGCAACAGGGGGCGCTTATAATGAGCAGTTCTTC	CASTATGGAYNEQFF
NA	TRBV30	NA	TRBJ2-7	TGTGCCTGGAGTCAAGGATATACAGGGCCCGAGCAGTACTTC	CAWSQGYTGPEQYF
NA	TRBV18	NA	TRBJ2-7	TGTGCCAGCTCCCAGGACAGCTACGAGCAGTACTTC	CASSQDSYEQYF
NA	TRBV12-3/TRBV12-4	NA	TRBJ1-6	TGTGCCAGCCGCCCCGCAGGGGAGTCACCCCTCCACTTT	CASRPAGESPLHF
NA	TRBV14	TRBD1	TRBJ2-6	TGTGCCAGCAGCCAAGATAGGAGGGACAGGCCGCTTTCTAGCTCTGGGGCCAACGTCCTGACTTTC	CASSQDRRDRPLSSSGANVLTF
NA	TRBV7-9	NA	TRBJ1-1	TGTGCCAGCAGCTTAGAAGGAGACAGACGCATGAACACTGAAGCTTTCTTT	CASSLEGDRRMNTEAFF
once	TRBV3-1/TRBV3-2	TRBD1	TRBJ1-1	TGTGCCAGCAGACCTAGAGACAGGGGGGGGACTGAAGCTTTCTTT	CASRPRDRGGTEAFF
NA	TRBV27	TRBD1	TRBJ2-2	TGTGCCAGCAGTCGTCTTGACAGGGCCGGTTTGGGGGAGCTGTTTTTT	CASSRLDRAGLGELFF
NA	TRBV29-1	TRBD1	TRBJ1-1	TGCAGCGTTGGACCGGGACAGGGTGCGGGCACTGAAGCTTTCTTT	CSVGPGQGAGTEAFF
few	TRBV5-1	NA	TRBJ1-1	TGCGCCAGCAGCTTGGAACCAGGTAAATGGAACACTGAAGCTTTCTTT	CASSLEPGKWNTEAFF
NA	TRBV3-1/TRBV3-2	TRBD1	TRBJ1-3	TGTGCCAGCAGCCAAAAAGGGACAGCGCCTGGAAACACCATATATTTT	CASSQKGTAPGNTIYF
NA	TRBV18	NA	TRBJ1-1	TGTGCCAGCTCACCTGCGGACAGGAACACTGAAGCTTTCTTT	CASSPADRNTEAFF
NA	TRBV3-1/TRBV3-2	TRBD2	TRBJ2-1	TGTGCCAGCAGCGGGACTAGTTCCGGGGATTACAATGAGCAGTTCTTC	CASSGTSSGDYNEQFF
few	TRBV9	NA	TRBJ2-2	TGTGCCAGCAGCGTAGCAGGGTGGGTGAGCACCGGGGAGCTGTTTTTT	CASSVAGWVSTGELFF
NA	TRBV18	NA	TRBJ1-2	TGTGCCAGCTCACCACTAATATCTGAGAACTATGGCTACACCTTC	CASSPLISENYGYTF
once	TRBV3-1/TRBV3-2	TRBD1	TRBJ1-3	TGTGCCAGCAGCCAAGATGCCGGGACAGGGGGCACCATATATTTT	CASSQDAGTGGTIYF
NA	TRBV19	NA	TRBJ1-2	TGTGCCAGTAGTATGACAGGAGGCCATGGCTACACCTTC	CASSMTGGHGYTF
NA	TRBV5-6	NA	TRBJ1-1	TGTGCCAGCAGCTTGGGGCAGAAGAACACTGAAGCTTTCTTT	CASSLGQKNTEAFF
NA	TRBV5-6	TRBD1	TRBJ2-7	TGTGCCAGCAGCTTGGGGGACAGGGGAGAGCAGTACTTC	CASSLGDRGEQYF
NA	TRBV10-1	TRBD2	TRBJ2-2	TGCGCCAGCAGTGAAGCCGGGACTAGCGGCACCGGGGAGCTGTTTTTT	CASSEAGTSGTGELFF
NA	TRBV4-1	TRBD1	TRBJ1-1	TGCGCCAGCAGCCTTCAGGGGGACGCCCGGTTGTTGGCTGAAGCTTTCTTT	CASSLQGDARLLAEAFF
NA	TRBV11-2	NA	TRBJ1-2	TGTGCCAGCAGCGCCTATAACTATGGCTACACCTTC	CASSAYNYGYTF
NA	TRBV5-7	NA	TRBJ1-1	TGTGCCAGCAGCTCACGACAGAGGAACACTGAAGCTTTCTTT	CASSSRQRNTEAFF
NA	TRBV9	NA	TRBJ1-5	TGTGCCAGCAGCCGCACCGACAGTAATCAGCCCCAGCATTTT	CASSRTDSNQPQHF
NA	TRBV5-1	TRBD1	TRBJ1-6	TGCGCCAGCAGCTTGCGGACCAGGGGGATAGGTTCACCCCTCCACTTT	CASSLRTRGIGSPLHF
NA	TRBV7-6	TRBD1	TRBJ2-2	TGTGCCAGCAGCCAACAGACGACAGGGGGCGGGGAGCTGTTTTTT	CASSQQTTGGGELFF
NA	TRBV14	TRBD1	TRBJ2-7	TGTGCCAGCAGCCAAACATCAGGGGGCTCCTACGAGCAGTACTTC	CASSQTSGGSYEQYF
NA	TRBV9	NA	TRBJ1-2	TGTGCCAGCAGCGTCAGGGGAGAGAACTATGGCTACACCTTC	CASSVRGENYGYTF
NA	TRBV10-3	NA	TRBJ2-2	TGTGCCATCAGTGATCGGGGGGCAGGCGGGGAGCTGTTTTTT	CAISDRGAGGELFF
NA	TRBV3-1/TRBV3-2	NA	TRBJ1-1	TGTGCCAGCAGAGCGAATCAGCTTTTGAACACTGAAGCTTTCTTT	CASRANQLLNTEAFF
NA	TRBV10-3	NA	TRBJ1-2	TGTGCCATCAGTGAGAATGGGGCGTATGGCTACACCTTC	CAISENGAYGYTF
NA	TRBV14	NA	TRBJ1-1	TGTGCCAGCAGCCAAGTCAGAGGGGGCACTGAAGCTTTCTTT	CASSQVRGGTEAFF
NA	TRBV19	TRBD1	TRBJ1-1	TGTGCCTGCGACAGGGGGGTTACCACTGAAGCTTTCTTT	CACDRGVTTEAFF
NA	TRBV9	NA	TRBJ1-2	TGTGCCAGCAGCTCAGGAGGTACAAGACGGGCTAACTATGGCTACACCTTC	CASSSGGTRRANYGYTF
few	TRBV2	NA	TRBJ1-4	TGTGCCAGCAGTGAGGAGGCGCCCGCAAATGAAAAACTGTTTTTT	CASSEEAPANEKLFF
NA	TRBV5-6	NA	TRBJ2-1	TGTGCCAGCAGCTCGGGCTACAATGAGCAGTTCTTC	CASSSGYNEQFF
few	TRBV4-3	TRBD1	TRBJ2-3	TGCGCCAGCAGCGCAGGGGGTTCCGACACGAAAGGGGGTTCCGGGGATACGCAGTATTTT	CASSAGGSDTKGGSGDTQYF
few	TRBV10-3	NA	TRBJ1-1	TGTGCCATCAGTCGACAGGAGAACACTGAAGCTTTCTTT	CAISRQENTEAFF
NA	TRBV29-1	NA	TRBJ2-3	TGCAGCGTTGAAGATCCGAGGCGGGGAGCAGATACGCAGTATTTT	CSVEDPRRGADTQYF
NA	TRBV4-3	TRBD1	TRBJ1-2	TGCGCCAGCAGCCAAGATCAGGACAGGGACGGCCGCTACACCTTC	CASSQDQDRDGRYTF
NA	TRBV6-5	NA	TRBJ1-6	TGTGCCAGCAGTCTTACAGGGCGTTCACCCCTCCACTTT	CASSLTGRSPLHF